This T cell receptor beta chain was sequenced for a study of T cells in Graves' hyperthyroidism and ophthalmopathy. The CDR3 is made up of 15 amino acids. With 0 bases clipped from V and 4 bases from J, the junction kept 7 bases outside the gene matches. Germline V gives CDR1 GTSNPN, CDR2 SVGIG (reference sequence). Fresh peripheral blood, 7.5 to 10 ml, yielded the PBMCs. TCR beta CDR3 regions were amplified from RNA. The TCR CDR3 was amplified in a first-round RT-PCR using the HTBI primer set. TCRdb redid the calling of the multiplex PCR reads with MiXCR, one entry per CDR3 protein. This table has some 300,000 distinct CDR3 sequences, around a fifth appearing once. Study results and limitations: Classification by a 13 V-J model distinguished ophthalmopathy from stable hyperthyroidism.

This clonotype has just a few counts. The antigen is not known. The rearrangement uses TRBV30 and TRBJ1-1; 8 nucleotides line up with TRBD1. The sequencing sample was made of blood. This TCR was recovered from a man aged 50 to 59 with Graves' ophthalmopathy. The CDR3 sequence is CAWSVPGQGSTEAFF. The DNA of the CDR3 is TGTGCCTGGAGTGTCCCCGGACAGGGTAGCACTGAAGCTTTCTTT.